A single count supports the clone carrying this T cell receptor (beta chain). The data belong to a study of technical replicates of blood from a handful of donors. The method was immunoSEQ multiplex PCR; TCRdb's version includes in-frame clones alone and lacks a portion of them. The sample contains 95,000 or so clones, approximately 95% of which appear only once. The length of the CDR3 is 15 residues. CDR1 is LGHNA and CDR2 is YNFKEQ in the germline V gene. After removal of 3 bases from V and 8 bases from J, the junction contained 8 bases not matched to a gene. Sequenced input: T cells isolated from PBMCs. This sequence originates from a human donor in good health. The V call is TRBV4-2, the J call TRBJ2-1; TRBD2 matches 9 bases. The CDR3 DNA sequence: TGTGCCAGCAGCCAGGGAGTAGCGGGAGTGTATGAGCAGTTCTTC. Its protein is CASSQGVAGVYEQFF.